Detailed here is one T cell receptor beta chain. What it binds is not known. These data come from a study of post-analysis software for immune sequencing data. Study at large: Courses of disease covered relapsing-remitting, secondary progressive and progressive-relapsing multiple sclerosis.

Libraries were made from TCR beta cDNA, and they carried unique molecular identifiers. TCRdb reprocessed the PCR reads with MiXCR, giving one entry per CDR3 protein. Of about 770,000 distinct CDR3 sequences listed, under 60% were seen once; the top ten hold 4% to 5%. Between the trimmed V and J ends, which lost 2 bases and 7 bases, there was a span of 9 bases. The CDR3 is made up of 13 amino acids. Germline V lookup: CDR1 KGHSH, CDR2 LQKENI. Study conclusions and caveats: By F measure, strong co-clustering occurred among samples prepared in the same batch. The study found significantly lower normalized Chao1 diversity in multiple sclerosis patients than in controls. A few TRBV segments occurring more often in patients than controls included TRBV5-6, TRBV5-1 and TRBV20-1.

The chain links TRBV18 to TRBJ1-5; D gene ambiguous. This sequence originates from a girl aged 5-17 years with multiple sclerosis. The sample consisted of blood. The CDR3 protein is CASSPAEGQPQHF. The CDR3 DNA sequence: TGTGCCAGCTCACCAGCCGAAGGGCAGCCCCAGCATTTT.